These 15 T cell receptor beta chains originate from one sample sequenced in a study of PD-1 blockade in classical Hodgkin lymphoma (TCRdb year 2020). Preparation of the library involved the immunoSEQ multiplex PCR assay. TCRdb holds this immuneACCESS table with in-frame rearrangements only. Some clones are missing; in checked studies, unresolved V genes explain under half, and the rest has no known cause. The sample contains roughly 100,000 clones, around nine tenths of them found a single time. The ten largest clones add up to under 20% of the sample. The label giving this sample's time point can be read as: cycle 4 day 1 (C4D1), after six to seven weeks of nivolumab. Every trial patient had relapsed following autologous stem cell transplantation, and prior brentuximab vedotin exposure was what differed among cohorts A, B and C. The source was peripheral blood mononuclear cells (PBMCs), collected before the fourth cycle of nivolumab. These receptors were obtained from a human donor with classical Hodgkin lymphoma.

The rearrangement links TRBV27 to TRBJ2-1; TRBD1 or TRBD2 may be the D gene (7 bases each). Germline V gene sequence: CDR1 MNHEY, CDR2 SMNVEV (reference sequence). Trimming took 2 bases from V and 1 from J, leaving 15 bases between them. CDR3 size: 17 residues. The CDR3 here is CASSLRRGGESYNEQFF. The DNA of the CDR3 is TGTGCCAGCAGTTTACGCAGGGGGGGAGAGTCCTACAATGAGCAGTTCTTC.

The chain recombines TRBV6-4 with TRBJ2-1, with 7 nucleotides matching TRBD1. This CDR3 is built from 17 residues. With 7 bases clipped from V and 9 bases from J, the junction kept 21 bases outside the gene matches. Germline V lookup: CDR1 MRHNA, CDR2 SNTAGT. The CDR3 spells CASTPGGLGQGEGEQFF. As DNA, the CDR3 is TGTGCCAGCACTCCAGGGGGTCTAGGCCAGGGCGAGGGTGAGCAGTTCTTC.

This clone has a single count. V gene TRBV14 combines with J gene TRBJ2-7; the D gene is possibly TRBD2 (5 bases). CDR3 length equals 12 residues. Germline V CDR1 and CDR2: SGHDN, FVKESK. Trimming stripped 3 bases from V and 6 bases from J, with 9 bases between. The CDR3 nucleotides read TGTGCCAGCAGCCATCCCGGAGGCGAGCAGTACTTC. Encoded protein: CASSHPGGEQYF.

This clone occurred once. The chain employs TRBV2 and TRBJ2-3; D unclear. Trimming left V 6 bases short and J 0 bases short, with 28 bases between. In germline, CDR1 is SNHLY, CDR2 FYNNEI. This CDR3 has 20 amino acids. CDR3 bases: TGTGCCAGCAGCAAAGCTATAGAGGCCCCGGCCCCTCTCAGCACAGATACGCAGTATTTT. Encoded protein: CASSKAIEAPAPLSTDTQYF.

The chain employs TRBV30 and TRBJ1-2; TRBD1 might be the D (5 bases). Trimming stripped 0 bases from V and 4 bases from J, with 12 bases between. Per the germline V gene, CDR1 is GTSNPN and CDR2 is SVGIG (reference sequence). CDR3 length: 14 residues. CDR3 region: CAWSVRGSGYGYTF. In DNA, the CDR3 is TGTGCCTGGAGTGTGAGGGGAAGCGGCTATGGCTACACCTTC.

The V call is TRBV28, the J call TRBJ1-1; a weak D match, TRBD1 (6 bases). V shed 2 bases and J shed 5 bases, with 12 bases lying between them. The CDR3 consists of 14 residues. The germline CDR1 and CDR2 sequences are MDHEN and SYDVKM. The CDR3 here is CASSLGGRRTEAFF. CDR3 DNA sequence: TGTGCCAGCAGTTTAGGGGGGCGGAGGACTGAAGCTTTCTTT. The entire variable domain, with the rest obtained from reference TRBV28 and TRBJ1-1, is as follows: DVKVTQSSRYLVKRTGEKVFLECVQDMDHENMFWYRQDPGLGLRLIYFSYDVKMKEKGDIPEGYSVSREKKERFSLILESASTNQTSMYLCASSLGGRRTEAFFGQGTRLTVV.

J is TRBJ1-2 and V is TRBV5-1; unclear D gene. The V gene's germline CDR1 is SGHRS and CDR2 YFSETQ. The V end was cut by 0 bases, the J end by 8 bases, with 8 bases between. The length of the CDR3 is 12 residues. The CDR3 spells CASSLEGRGYTF. Here the CDR3 DNA reads TGCGCCAGCAGCTTGGAAGGTCGGGGCTACACCTTC.

Here the CDR3 reads CASSQLWGSEQYF. DNA of the CDR3: TGCGCCAGCAGCCAGCTCTGGGGCTCCGAGCAGTACTTC. The V call is TRBV4-3, the J call TRBJ2-7, with D perhaps TRBD1 (5 bases). Germline V gene data show CDR1 as LGHNA and CDR2 as YSLEER. The CDR3 covers 13 residues. Trimming took off 3 bases at V and 6 bases at J, with 12 bases between the two ends.

The V gene is TRBV7-2, the J gene TRBJ2-1, with a tentative D call TRBD1 (6 bases). The CDR3 is 11 residues long. Germline V lookup: CDR1 SGHTA, CDR2 FQGNSA. V lost 1 base, J lost 14 bases, and 9 bases lay in between. As DNA, the CDR3 is TGTGCCAGCAGCTTAGTGAGGGACAAGTTCTTC. It encodes CASSLVRDKFF.

With regard to this clone: A read error may produce the germline difference seen at one junction end. The J gene is TRBJ2-5, the V gene TRBV2; D gene ambiguous. Germline CDR1 reads SNHLY; CDR2 reads FYNNEI. CDR3 length: 10 residues. As DNA, the CDR3 is TGTGCCAGCAGTGAAGAGGTGACAAACTTC. Protein sequence: CASSEEVTNF.

The rearrangement uses TRBV7-9 and TRBJ1-4; tentative D call: TRBD1 (5 bases). The CDR3 loop spans 15 amino acids. Germline-derived CDR1 and CDR2 are SEHNR and FQNEAQ (reference sequence). Trimming took off 2 bases at V and 8 bases at J, with 15 bases between the two ends. The CDR3 bases are TGTGCCAGCAGCTTAAGTGGCAGGAGGGACGAAAAACTGTTTTTT. Its protein is CASSLSGRRDEKLFF.

The chain joins TRBV5-6 to TRBJ2-7, with D perhaps TRBD2 (5 bases). Germline CDR1 is SGHDT and CDR2 is YYEEEE. The CDR3 runs to 12 residues. V lost 2 bases, J lost 9 bases, and 12 bases lay in between. The DNA for the CDR3 is TGTGCCAGCAGCTTCGGGGAGTTCGGGCAGTACTTC. As protein: CASSFGEFGQYF.

V and J are TRBV7-9 and TRBJ1-1; no clear D gene. Trimming removed 3 bases from V and 7 bases from J, with 9 bases in between. The CDR3 sequence is 12 residues long. Looked up from germline, CDR1 is SEHNR and CDR2 is FQNEAQ (reference sequence). CDR3 protein: CASSLNWDEAFF. In DNA, the CDR3 is TGTGCCAGCAGCTTGAATTGGGATGAAGCTTTCTTT.

V is TRBV4-1 and J is TRBJ2-1; 10 nucleotides line up with TRBD2. The CDR3 is made up of 16 amino acids. The V gene's germline CDR1 is MGHRA and CDR2 YSYEKL. Trimming at V came to 1 base and at J to 0 bases, leaving 0 bases not matched to a gene. The CDR3 is CASSQVAGGSYNEQFF. The CDR3 nucleotides are TGCGCCAGCAGCCAAGTAGCGGGAGGCTCCTACAATGAGCAGTTCTTC.

The rearrangement joins TRBV4-2 to TRBJ1-5; maybe TRBD1 (5 bases). Looked up from germline, CDR1 is LGHNA and CDR2 is YNFKEQ. CDR3 length: 18 residues. Trimming cost V 0 bases and J 5 bases, with 20 bases left between them. CDR3 nucleotide sequence: TGTGCCAGCAGCCAAGATTGGGCCGGGTCAGGGAGTCATCAGCCCCAGCATTTT. It specifies CASSQDWAGSGSHQPQHF.